One and the same sample provided the 9 T cell receptor beta chains below, sequenced in a study of persistence of HIV-infected CD4 T cells. The immunoSEQ assay was version 4, run in survey mode. The assay was immunoSEQ multiplex PCR, and TCRdb's table has in-frame clones only and misses some. The repertoire holds under 45,000 clones, more than 70% seen once, with over 0.9% in the top ten. Anti-CD3/anti-CD28 beads served as a nonspecific positive control stimulus. Responding CD4+ T cells were sorted by upregulation of both CD40 ligand and CD69. These receptors are not linked to any known antigen. The sample consisted of CD4+ T cells sorted from PBMCs after approximately 20-hour stimulation, taken from a patient who received antiretroviral therapy. All receptors derive from an adult man with HIV who was CMV-seropositive.

This clone appeared a single time. The chain employs TRBV5-1 and TRBJ2-7; TRBD1 or TRBD2 may be the D gene (5 bases each). This CDR3 has 13 amino acids. Trimming removed 4 bases at V and 6 bases at J, with 14 bases between. The V gene's germline CDR1 is SGHRS and CDR2 YFSETQ. The CDR3 sequence: CASSTGPEGEQYF. CDR3 bases: TGCGCCAGCAGCACGGGACCTGAGGGCGAGCAGTACTTC.

The J gene is TRBJ1-2, the V gene TRBV7-2, with a weak D call TRBD1 (5 bases). The V gene's germline CDR1 is SGHTA and CDR2 FQGNSA. Trimming removed 2 bases from V and 2 bases from J, with 9 bases in between. The CDR3 has 14 amino acids. The CDR3 nucleotides read TGTGCCAGCAGCTTACCGGGACGGAACTATGGCTACACCTTC. The encoded protein is CASSLPGRNYGYTF.

The rearrangement links TRBV15 to TRBJ2-2, with 9 bases lining up with TRBD1. The CDR3 runs to 15 residues. Losses at the gene ends were 6 bases for V and 4 bases for J; bases not matched to a gene: 6. Germline V CDR1 and CDR2: LNHNV, YYDKDF (reference sequence). Here the CDR3 DNA reads TGTGCCACCAGAGAAGACAGGGGGGTCACCGGGGAGCTGTTTTTT. It codes for CATREDRGVTGELFF.

V and J are TRBV5-1 and TRBJ2-3; 11 bases fit TRBD2. The V and J ends lost 0 bases and 0 bases, in that order; junction bases with no gene match: 6. Germline-derived CDR1 and CDR2 are SGHRS and YFSETQ. The CDR3 has 18 amino acids. The CDR3 DNA is TGCGCCAGCAGCTTGGGACTAGCGGGGTCCTCTAGCACAGATACGCAGTATTTT. This translates into CASSLGLAGSSSTDTQYF.

J is TRBJ1-1 and V is TRBV7-2, with D hard to call. Germline CDR1 is SGHTA and CDR2 is FQGNSA. CDR3 size: 14 residues. V was clipped by 3 bases and J by 0 bases, with 8 bases between them. For the CDR3, the DNA is TGTGCCAGCAGCTTTAACAGCATGAACACTGAAGCTTTCTTT. It encodes CASSFNSMNTEAFF.

The DNA of the CDR3 is TGTGCCAGCACCTATACAGGGGGCAACTATGGCTACACCTTC. As protein: CASTYTGGNYGYTF. The chain couples TRBV9 to TRBJ1-2; 9 bases match TRBD1. The CDR3 sequence is 14 residues long. V lost 6 bases to trimming and J lost 2 bases; unmatched junction nucleotides: 5. Germline V gene lookup returns CDR1 SGDLS and CDR2 YYNGEE.

The chain couples TRBV28 to TRBJ1-6; possibly TRBD1 for D (5 bases). There are 14 residues in the CDR3. Germline V CDR1 and CDR2: MDHEN, SYDVKM. The V end lost 7 bases, the J end lost 7 bases, and 14 bases lay between the germline ends. The CDR3 sequence is CASTVGGVNSPLHF. Here the CDR3 DNA reads TGTGCCAGCACCGTGGGAGGGGTGAATTCACCCCTCCACTTT.

The chain couples TRBV4-2 to TRBJ1-2; TRBD1 matches 7 bases. The CDR3 spans 17 residues. Germline V gene sequence: CDR1 LGHNA, CDR2 YNFKEQ. The trim removed 1 base at V and 0 bases at J, leaving 8 bases unmatched. CDR3 DNA sequence: TGTGCCAGCAGCCAAGGAGACAGGGCTGGGGCTAACTATGGCTACACCTTC. The encoded protein is CASSQGDRAGANYGYTF.

The chain combines TRBV6-5 with TRBJ2-5; 9 bases are a match to TRBD1. This CDR3 is 15 amino acids long. Germline lookup yields CDR1 MNHEY and CDR2 SVGAGI. J was trimmed by 2 bases and V by 6 bases; bases with no gene match: 7. Here the CDR3 DNA reads TGTGCCAGCAGGGGAGCCGGGACAGGGCAAGAGACCCAGTACTTC. This translates into CASRGAGTGQETQYF.